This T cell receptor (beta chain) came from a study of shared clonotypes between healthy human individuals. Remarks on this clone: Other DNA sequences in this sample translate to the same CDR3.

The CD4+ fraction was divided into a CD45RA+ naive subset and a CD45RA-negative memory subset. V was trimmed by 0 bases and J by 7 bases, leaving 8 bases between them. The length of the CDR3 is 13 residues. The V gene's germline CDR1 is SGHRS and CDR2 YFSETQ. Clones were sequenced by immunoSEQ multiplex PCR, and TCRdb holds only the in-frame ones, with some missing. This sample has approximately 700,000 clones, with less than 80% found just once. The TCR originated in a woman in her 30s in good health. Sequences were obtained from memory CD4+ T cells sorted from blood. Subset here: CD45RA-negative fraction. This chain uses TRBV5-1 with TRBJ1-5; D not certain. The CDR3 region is CASSLEGTQPQHF. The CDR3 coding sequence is TGCGCCAGCAGCTTGGAGGGCACACAGCCCCAGCATTTT.